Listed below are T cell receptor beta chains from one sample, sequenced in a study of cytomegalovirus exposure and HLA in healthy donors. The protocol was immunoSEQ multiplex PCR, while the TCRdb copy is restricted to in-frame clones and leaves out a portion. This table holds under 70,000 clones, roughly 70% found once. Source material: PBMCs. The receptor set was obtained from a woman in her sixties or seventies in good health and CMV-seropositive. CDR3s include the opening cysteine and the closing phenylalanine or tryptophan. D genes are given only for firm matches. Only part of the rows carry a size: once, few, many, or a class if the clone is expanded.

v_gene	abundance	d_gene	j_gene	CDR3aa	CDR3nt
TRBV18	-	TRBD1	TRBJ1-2	CASSTGTDYGYTF	TGTGCCAGCTCCACCGGGACAGATTATGGCTACACCTTC
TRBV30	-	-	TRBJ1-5	CAWSRDINQPQHF	TGTGCCTGGAGTCGGGACATCAATCAGCCCCAGCATTTT
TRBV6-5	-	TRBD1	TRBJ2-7	CASSGTAASEQYF	TGTGCCAGCAGCGGGACAGCCGCTTCCGAGCAGTACTTC
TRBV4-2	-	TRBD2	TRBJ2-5	CASSHDLRLAGQETQYF	TGTGCCAGCAGCCACGACCTTAGACTAGCGGGGCAAGAGACCCAGTACTTC
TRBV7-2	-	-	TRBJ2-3	CASSFAGAFTDTQYF	TGTGCCAGCAGCTTTGCGGGGGCATTCACAGATACGCAGTATTTT
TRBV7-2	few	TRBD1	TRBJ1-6	CASSSLDRGRSPLHF	TGTGCCAGCAGCTCCCTGGACAGGGGAAGATCACCCCTCCACTTT
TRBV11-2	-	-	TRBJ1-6	CASSFTGSYNSPLHF	TGTGCCAGCAGCTTTACGGGATCCTATAATTCACCCCTCCACTTT
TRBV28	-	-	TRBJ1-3	CASLRGGFGQNTIYF	TGTGCCAGTCTGCGGGGGGGCTTCGGCCAAAACACCATATATTTT
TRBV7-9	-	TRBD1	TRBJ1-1	CSSSPLGQGQTEAFF	TGTTCCAGCAGCCCCCTCGGACAGGGACAAACTGAAGCTTTCTTT
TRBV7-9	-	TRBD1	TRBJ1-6	CSSSAPGQGASPLHF	TGTTCCAGCAGCGCACCGGGACAGGGGGCGTCACCCCTCCACTTT
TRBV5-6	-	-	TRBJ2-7	CASSAREMGREQYF	TGTGCCAGCAGCGCTAGGGAGATGGGCCGCGAGCAGTACTTC
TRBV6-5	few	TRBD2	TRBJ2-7	CASSPGGAVSYEQYF	TGTGCCAGCAGCCCCGGGGGGGCCGTCTCCTACGAGCAGTACTTC
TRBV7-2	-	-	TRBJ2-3	CASSLKGGGAPTDTQYF	TGTGCCAGCAGCTTAAAAGGTGGGGGGGCCCCGACAGATACGCAGTATTTT
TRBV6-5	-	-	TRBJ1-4	CASSYARQATNEKLFF	TGTGCCAGCAGTTACGCGCGACAGGCAACTAATGAAAAACTGTTTTTT
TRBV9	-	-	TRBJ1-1	CASSVGAGMNTEAFF	TGTGCCAGCAGCGTCGGTGCGGGCATGAACACTGAAGCTTTCTTT
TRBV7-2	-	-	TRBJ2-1	CASSPRTVTYNEQFF	TGTGCCAGCAGCCCCCGGACAGTGACCTACAATGAGCAGTTCTTC
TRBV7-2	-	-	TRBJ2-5	CASSIWGYPPRETQYF	TGTGCCAGCAGCATCTGGGGCTACCCCCCCCGGGAGACCCAGTACTTC
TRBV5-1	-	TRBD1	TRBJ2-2	CASSLGTGPNTGELFF	TGCGCCAGCAGCTTGGGGACAGGGCCGAACACCGGGGAGCTGTTTTTT
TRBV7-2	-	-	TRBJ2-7	CASSLDRAAGEQYF	TGTGCCAGCAGCTTAGATCGTGCGGCTGGGGAGCAGTACTTC
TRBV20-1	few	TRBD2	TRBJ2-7	CSSGGAGEQYF	TGCAGTAGCGGGGGGGCAGGGGAGCAGTACTTC
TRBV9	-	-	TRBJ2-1	CASSAQGNSYNEQFF	TGTGCCAGCAGCGCACAGGGTAACTCCTACAATGAGCAGTTCTTC
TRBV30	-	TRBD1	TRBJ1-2	CAWKGQGLNDYGYTF	TGTGCCTGGAAAGGACAGGGGCTTAATGATTATGGCTACACCTTC
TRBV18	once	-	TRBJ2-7	CASSAAWSEQYF	TGTGCCAGCTCCGCGGCATGGAGTGAGCAGTACTTC
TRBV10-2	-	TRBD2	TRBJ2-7	CAIKGRDPYEQYF	TGCGCCATCAAAGGGAGGGACCCCTACGAGCAGTACTTC
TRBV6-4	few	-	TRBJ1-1	CASSDSGDSTEAFF	TGTGCCAGCAGTGACTCCGGGGATAGCACTGAAGCTTTCTTT
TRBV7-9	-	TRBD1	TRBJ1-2	CSSSPTGGYGYTF	TGTTCCAGCAGCCCGACAGGGGGGTATGGCTACACCTTC
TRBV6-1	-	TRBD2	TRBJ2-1	CASSESGGGILGEQFF	TGTGCCAGCAGTGAATCGGGCGGGGGGATTTTAGGAGAGCAGTTCTTC
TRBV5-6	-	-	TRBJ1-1	CASSLAGGLAFEAFF	TGTGCCAGCAGCTTGGCGGGGGGGCTGGCTTTCGAAGCTTTCTTT
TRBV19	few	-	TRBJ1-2	CASSSVTGSNYGYTF	TGTGCCAGTAGTAGTGTCACAGGAAGTAACTATGGCTACACCTTC
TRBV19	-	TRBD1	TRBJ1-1	CASRATGENTEAFF	TGTGCCAGTAGAGCGACAGGGGAGAACACTGAAGCTTTCTTT
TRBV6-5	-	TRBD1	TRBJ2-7	CASSIDRASSYEQYF	TGTGCCAGCAGCATCGACAGGGCAAGCTCCTACGAGCAGTACTTC
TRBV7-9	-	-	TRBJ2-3	CASSLAVLTDTQYF	TGTGCCAGCAGCTTGGCCGTTCTCACAGATACGCAGTATTTT
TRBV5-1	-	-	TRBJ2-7	CASSLVQSYEQYF	TGCGCCAGCAGCTTGGTACAGTCCTACGAGCAGTACTTC
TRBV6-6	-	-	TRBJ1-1	CASRSGTGRGNTEAFF	TGTGCCAGCAGATCCGGGACCGGGAGGGGGAACACTGAAGCTTTCTTT
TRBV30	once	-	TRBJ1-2	CAWSPNKISYTF	TGTGCCTGGAGCCCGAACAAGATAAGCTACACCTTC
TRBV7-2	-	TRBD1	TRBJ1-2	CASSLEAQGVGGYTF	TGTGCCAGCAGCTTAGAAGCTCAGGGGGTGGGTGGCTACACCTTC
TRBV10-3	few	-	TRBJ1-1	CAISDGGAFAEAFF	TGTGCCATCAGTGACGGGGGGGCGTTCGCTGAAGCTTTCTTT
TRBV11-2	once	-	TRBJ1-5	CASSLGTELDQPQHF	TGTGCCAGCAGCTTAGGGACAGAACTTGATCAGCCCCAGCATTTT
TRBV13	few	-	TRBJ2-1	CASSLSGGGHNEQFF	TGTGCCAGCAGCTTAAGCGGCGGGGGCCACAATGAGCAGTTCTTC
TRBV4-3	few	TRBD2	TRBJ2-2	CASSHNGLAGGTGELFF	TGCGCCAGCAGCCACAACGGACTAGCGGGGGGCACCGGGGAGCTGTTTTTT
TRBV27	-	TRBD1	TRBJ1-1	CASSSGTGMNTEAFF	TGTGCCAGCAGTTCCGGGACAGGGATGAACACTGAAGCTTTCTTT
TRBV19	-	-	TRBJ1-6	CASHSNSYNSPLHF	TGTGCCTCCCACTCGAACTCCTATAATTCACCCCTCCACTTT
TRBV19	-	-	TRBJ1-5	CASSMEGIVSNQPQHF	TGTGCCAGTAGTATGGAGGGTATAGTTAGCAATCAGCCCCAGCATTTT
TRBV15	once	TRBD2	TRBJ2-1	CATSKGTSVDEQFF	TGTGCCACCAGCAAGGGGACTAGCGTTGATGAGCAGTTCTTC